The 22 T cell receptor beta chains given below trace back to one sample, sequenced in a study of OX40 agonist ivuxolimab in advanced cancers. Assay used: immunoSEQ multiplex PCR; TCRdb lists only in-frame clones, some missing. Among tens of thousands of clones listed, about 80% were seen once. Sequenced material: CD4+ or CD8+ T cells sorted from blood, taken in a trial of the OX40 agonist ivuxolimab. The source is an adult with an advanced solid tumor such as melanoma, head and neck, liver or kidney cancer.

The chain couples TRBV5-4 to TRBJ2-7; 7 bases line up with TRBD1. Trimming at V came to 7 bases and at J to 3 bases, leaving 7 bases not matched to a gene. CDR3 length: 13 residues. Germline loops: CDR1 SGHNT, CDR2 YYREEE (reference sequence). The CDR3 here is CASHQGVGYEQYF. The DNA of the CDR3 is TGTGCCAGCCATCAGGGGGTAGGCTACGAGCAGTACTTC.

The V call is TRBV2, the J call TRBJ1-2; D is unclear. CDR1 SNHLY and CDR2 FYNNEI come from the germline V gene. The CDR3 has 13 amino acids. Trimming took 2 bases from V and 6 from J, leaving 10 bases between them. The CDR3 DNA sequence: TGTGCCAGCAGTGAACTTAGCCTGGATGGCTACACCTTC. Protein: CASSELSLDGYTF.

The rearrangement uses TRBV5-1 and TRBJ2-5, with TRBD2 matching over 16 bases. Per the germline V gene, CDR1 is SGHRS and CDR2 is YFSETQ. The CDR3 is 24 amino acids. V shed 0 bases and J 1 base; nucleotides not matched to a gene: 21. The CDR3 reads CASSLELQGRPGLAGGLRQETQYF. Written as DNA, the CDR3 is TGCGCCAGCAGCTTGGAGTTGCAGGGGCGACCGGGACTAGCGGGGGGGCTCCGCCAAGAGACCCAGTACTTC.

The rearrangement uses TRBV10-3 and TRBJ2-1, with D possibly TRBD2 on 7 matching bases. V was pared by 0 bases and J by 7 bases, with 13 bases between. Germline V gene sequence: CDR1 ENHRY, CDR2 SYGVKD. The CDR3 length is 15 residues. The CDR3 DNA follows: TGTGCCATCAGTGAGTCTGGGGGGGGCTTTAATGAGCAGTTCTTC. Translation: CAISESGGGFNEQFF.

This clone was counted a single time. V and J are TRBV27 and TRBJ1-2; TRBD1 might be the D (6 bases). The CDR3 contains 17 residues. The V and J ends lost 2 bases and 4 bases respectively, with 20 bases between them. CDR1 is MNHEY and CDR2 is SMNVEV in the germline V gene (reference sequence). The CDR3 sequence: CASSLKGGRGRVYGYTF. CDR3 nucleotide sequence: TGTGCCAGCAGTTTAAAGGGGGGGCGGGGGCGGGTCTATGGCTACACCTTC.

The chain uses TRBV5-4 and TRBJ2-3, with TRBD1 identical over 10 bases. Trimming removed 4 bases from V and 6 bases from J; junction bases left unmatched: 11. The CDR3 contains 16 residues. CDR1 is SGHNT, CDR2 YYREEE, per germline (reference sequence). The CDR3: CASSRRTGGISDTQYF. CDR3 DNA sequence: TGTGCCAGCAGCCGCCGGACAGGGGGAATTTCGGATACGCAGTATTTT.

The rearrangement joins TRBV11-3 to TRBJ2-2; TRBD1 or TRBD2 may be the D gene (5 bases each). Trimming took 1 base from V and 3 from J, leaving 9 bases between them. The CDR3 is made up of 15 amino acids. Germline assignment: CDR1 SGHNT and CDR2 YENEEA. CDR3 bases: TGTGCCAGCAGCTTAGCGGGGCTATACACCGGGGAGCTGTTTTTT. Translating gives CASSLAGLYTGELFF.

The CDR3 bases are TGCGCCAGCAGCCAAGACGTGACAGTTAACACTGAAGCTTTCTTT. Translated: CASSQDVTVNTEAFF. The rearrangement links TRBV4-3 to TRBJ1-1; perhaps TRBD1 as D (5 bases). The germline V gene has CDR1 LGHNA and CDR2 YSLEER. CDR3 size: 15 residues. V was cut by 0 bases and J by 2 bases, with 10 bases left in between.

This rearrangement joins TRBV5-5 to TRBJ2-3, with 7 bases aligning to TRBD1. The CDR3 contains 19 residues. CDR1 SGHKS and CDR2 YYEKEE come from the germline V gene (reference sequence). V lost 4 bases, J lost 0 bases, and 17 bases stayed unmatched. The CDR3 nucleotides are TGTGCCAGCAGCATGGACCGGGACAGAAAACAAACTAGCACAGATACGCAGTATTTT. Translated, it gives CASSMDRDRKQTSTDTQYF.

The chain is built from TRBV5-1 and TRBJ1-2, with unresolved D. V gave up 6 bases and J gave up 1 base, with 7 bases separating them. Looked up from germline, CDR1 is SGHRS and CDR2 is YFSETQ. The CDR3 covers 12 residues. The CDR3 here is CASKANNYGYTF. CDR3 DNA sequence: TGCGCCAGCAAGGCTAATAACTATGGCTACACCTTC.

The V call is TRBV6-4, the J call TRBJ2-6; TRBD1 agrees at 7 bases. The CDR3 sequence is 16 residues long. Germline trimming cut 0 bases from V and 2 bases from J; bases unmatched to any gene: 1. Germline lookup yields CDR1 MRHNA and CDR2 SNTAGT. This CDR3 reads CASSDSGGAGANVLTF. The CDR3 DNA is TGTGCCAGCAGTGACTCAGGGGGCGCTGGGGCCAACGTCCTGACTTTC.

The chain uses TRBV11-2 and TRBJ2-7; D unclear. The CDR3 runs to 14 residues. CDR1 is SGHAT, CDR2 FQNNGV, per germline. V lost 7 bases, J lost 2 bases, and 15 bases lay in between. CDR3 sequence (DNA): TGTGCCAGCACCCCAATGGTCAGTCCCTACGAGCAGTACTTC. It translates to CASTPMVSPYEQYF.

The gene calls are TRBV7-2 and TRBJ1-1, with D possibly matching TRBD1 (5 bases). Germline values: CDR1 SGHTA, CDR2 FQGNSA. V was trimmed by 1 base and J by 3 bases, leaving 9 bases between them. CDR3 length: 14 amino acids. CDR3 DNA sequence: TGTGCCAGCAGCTTAGGGGGGTGGGACACTGAAGCTTTCTTT. Amino acids: CASSLGGWDTEAFF. The whole variable domain, filled in from reference TRBV7-2 and TRBJ1-1, reads GAGVSQSPSNKVTEKGKDVELRCDPISGHTALYWYRQSLGQGLEFLIYFQGNSAPDKSGLPSDRFSAERTGGSVSTLTIQRTQQEDSAVYLCASSLGGWDTEAFFGQGTRLTVV.

The chain combines TRBV5-1 with TRBJ2-1; D gene uncertain. The length of the CDR3 is 14 residues. V lost 2 bases and J 6 bases, leaving 12 bases between the germline ends. Germline-derived CDR1 and CDR2 are SGHRS and YFSETQ. CDR3 protein: CASSFGGVPNEQFF. CDR3 sequence (DNA): TGCGCCAGCAGCTTCGGTGGGGTCCCCAATGAGCAGTTCTTC. The full variable domain, rest sourced from reference TRBV5-1 and TRBJ2-1, is KAGVTQTPRYLIKTRGQQVTLSCSPISGHRSVSWYQQTPGQGLQFLFEYFSETQRNKGNFPGRFSGRQFSNSRSEMNVSTLELGDSALYLCASSFGGVPNEQFFGPGTRLTVL.

The rearrangement joins TRBV7-8 to TRBJ2-1, with 16 bases that match TRBD2. Looked up from germline, CDR1 is SGHVS and CDR2 is FQNEAQ. Trimming at V came to 3 bases and at J to 2 bases, leaving 7 bases not matched to a gene. This CDR3 contains 19 residues. The CDR3 DNA is TGTGCCAGCAGCTTCGCCGGGACTAGCGGGGGGGCGACCTACAATGAGCAGTTCTTC. Residues: CASSFAGTSGGATYNEQFF.

The CDR3 coding sequence is TGTGCCAGCAGCCGACGGACAGGGGGCCACACCGGGGAGCTGTTTTTT. It is translated as CASSRRTGGHTGELFF. V gene TRBV9 combines with J gene TRBJ2-2; 11 positions agree with TRBD1. Germline V CDR1 and CDR2: SGDLS, YYNGEE. The CDR3 length is 16 residues. Germline trimming cut 4 bases from V and 3 bases from J; bases unmatched to any gene: 5.

This clone was picked up one time. The rearrangement links TRBV5-8 to TRBJ2-5, with no clear D. This CDR3 spans 14 amino acids. Trimming pared 0 bases from V and 5 bases from J, leaving 11 bases between. CDR1 SGHTS and CDR2 YDEGEE come from the germline V gene. The CDR3 bases are TGTGCCAGCAGCTTGGGATTCCACGGGGAGACCCAGTACTTC. Protein product: CASSLGFHGETQYF.

V is TRBV13 and J is TRBJ1-6; 7 bases are shared with TRBD1. There are 16 residues in the CDR3. The V gene's germline CDR1 is PRHDT and CDR2 FYEKMQ (reference sequence). With V trimmed by 5 bases and J by 3 bases, 7 bases remained unmatched. The chain's CDR3 is CASSPRGGYYNSPLHF. Here the CDR3 DNA reads TGTGCCAGCAGCCCGAGAGGGGGCTACTATAATTCACCCCTCCACTTT.

This chain links TRBV7-9 with TRBJ2-2; D gene ambiguous. The CDR3 covers 15 residues. The V gene lost 6 bases and the J gene lost 2 bases, with 13 bases spanning the gap. Germline values: CDR1 SEHNR, CDR2 FQNEAQ (reference sequence). This CDR3 reads CASSPGPVNTGELFF. The CDR3 bases are TGTGCCAGCAGTCCCGGGCCGGTAAACACCGGGGAGCTGTTTTTT.

The chain combines TRBV18 with TRBJ2-5; TRBD2 aligns across 13 bases. Germline trimming cut 2 bases from V and 5 bases from J; bases unmatched to any gene: 5. CDR1 is KGHSH and CDR2 is LQKENI in the germline V gene. CDR3 size: 16 residues. The CDR3 sequence: CASSPWTSGGRETQYF. The CDR3 nucleotides are TGTGCCAGCTCACCATGGACTAGCGGGGGCCGGGAGACCCAGTACTTC.

This clone was counted a single time. This rearrangement joins TRBV5-6 to TRBJ2-3, with 13 bases identical to TRBD2. This CDR3 region has 16 residues. V gave up 4 bases and J gave up 2 bases; unmatched junction bases: 4. Germline CDR1 reads SGHDT; CDR2 reads YYEEEE. The CDR3: CASSTGLAGVTDTQYF. In DNA form, the CDR3 reads TGTGCCAGCAGCACCGGACTAGCGGGGGTCACAGATACGCAGTATTTT.

The V and J genes are TRBV27 and TRBJ2-7; D might be TRBD1 (5 bases). CDR1 and CDR2 (germline): MNHEY, SMNVEV (reference sequence). The CDR3 has 15 amino acids. Trimming stripped 8 bases from V and 6 bases from J, with 23 bases between. The CDR3 nucleotides read TGTGCCAGCTCCTCCACCGGACATTTAGATGGCGAGCAGTACTTC. It yields the protein CASSSTGHLDGEQYF.